One T cell receptor beta chain is described in this entry. The sample is drawn from a study of blood T cell dynamics during melanoma immunotherapy. Specified time point: pre-treatment baseline. One draw preceded checkpoint blockade; another followed its first cycle at week 3. Germline CDR1 SEHNR, CDR2 FQNEAQ (reference sequence). Trimming shortened V by 8 bases and J by 1 base, and 15 bases separated the two germline ends. This CDR3 has 14 residues. Profiling relied on immunoSEQ multiplex PCR, and the TCRdb table lists in-frame clones only, not all of them. The sample holds 9,700 or so clones, roughly 90% seen once.

The receptor's source is a human donor with melanoma. The sequencing used blood, collected from a patient treated with checkpoint blockade. This rearrangement joins TRBV7-9 to TRBJ2-7; D tentatively fits TRBD1 or TRBD2 (5 bases each). DNA for the CDR3: TGTGCCAGCCGGGACCCCCGAGGATCCTACGAGCAGTACTTC. This translates into CASRDPRGSYEQYF.